These 31 T cell receptor beta chains originate from one sample sequenced in a study of spatial heterogeneity in lung cancer. Study-wide results and caveats: In tumors, expanded intratumoral alpha and beta TCR counts tracked mutation counts.

In TCRdb, the 5' RACE reads were re-called with MiXCR into one record per CDR3 protein. The sample holds about 10,000 distinct CDR3 sequences, approximately 58% seen once. Time point defined: sample taken at primary tumor resection. Antigens of these TCRs are unknown. The sequences come from lung tumor tissue, collected at surgery. The receptors stem from a female donor with early-stage non-small cell lung cancer.

Only a few counts were recorded for this clonotype. With the library built for alpha chains, this beta chain is off target and its frequency is not meaningful. The rearrangement joins TRBV18 to TRBJ2-1, with D possibly being TRBD2 (5 bases). CDR1 KGHSH and CDR2 LQKENI come from the germline V gene. The CDR3 length is 15 residues. Between the trimmed V and J ends, which lost 5 bases and 9 bases, there was a span of 20 bases. As DNA, the CDR3 is TGTGCCAGCTCATCAGACAACGGAGGACGTGGTGAGCAGTTCTTC. Its protein is CASSSDNGGRGEQFF.

This clonotype was seen only a few times. This beta chain is a stray sequence in a library constructed for alpha chains; its clone size is not meaningful. The chain has TRBV20-1 and TRBJ1-6, with 10 nucleotides matching TRBD1. The CDR3 is made up of 14 amino acids. Germline CDR1 is DFQATT and CDR2 is SNEGSKA (reference sequence). V lost 3 bases and J lost 11; bases outside the gene matches: 7. CDR3 amino acids: CSASLGTGDTPLHF. CDR3 nucleotides: TGCAGTGCTAGCTTAGGGACAGGGGATACACCCCTCCACTTT.

Comment on this clonotype: This beta chain is an off-target read within a library intended for alpha chains, so its frequency means little. The chain uses TRBV6-2 or TRBV6-3 and TRBJ2-1; no clear D. Trimming shortened V by 2 bases and J by 9 bases, and 11 bases separated the two germline ends. Germline lookup yields CDR1 MNHEY and CDR2 SVGEGT. This CDR3 region has 13 residues. The CDR3 loop reads CASSYRWLSEQFF. Here the CDR3 DNA reads TGTGCCAGCAGTTACCGGTGGTTAAGTGAGCAGTTCTTC.

Concerning this clonotype itself: Because the library targeted alpha chains, this beta chain is an off-target read whose size means little. The chain joins TRBV5-1 to TRBJ2-3, with D perhaps TRBD1 or TRBD2 (5 bases each). V lost 0 bases and J 1 base, leaving 9 bases between the germline ends. Looked up from germline, CDR1 is SGHRS and CDR2 is YFSETQ. The CDR3 sequence is 15 residues long. The CDR3 nucleotides read TGCGCCAGCAGCTTGGACGGGGACGGCACAGATACGCAGTATTTT. Protein sequence: CASSLDGDGTDTQYF.

This clonotype is labeled medium-sized. In a library made to pick up alpha chains, this beta chain is a stray read with a size that means little. V gene TRBV7-8 combines with J gene TRBJ2-5; D is perhaps TRBD1 or TRBD2 (9 bases each). Per germline, CDR1 SGHVS and CDR2 FQNEAQ. The CDR3 loop spans 16 amino acids. V shed 6 bases and J shed 5 bases, with 22 bases lying between them. The CDR3 coding sequence is TGTGCCAGCAGGCTAGCGGGACAGGGAGGTCGGGAGACCCAGTACTTC. Translated: CASRLAGQGGRETQYF.

With regard to this clonotype: As an off-target read in a library built for alpha chains, this beta chain has a frequency of little significance. The chain combines TRBV11-2 with TRBJ1-1; 12 positions agree with TRBD1. Trimming cost V 5 bases and J 6 bases; bases outside gene matches: 1. The CDR3 covers 13 residues. Germline V gives CDR1 SGHAT, CDR2 FQNNGV. CDR3 DNA: TGTGCCAGCAGCCGGGACAGGGGGCCTGAAGCTTTCTTT. This codes for CASSRDRGPEAFF.

Note on this clonotype: For a library built for alpha chains, this beta chain is a stray read; little rests on its size. The chain has TRBV20-1 and TRBJ1-4, with TRBD1 identical over 9 bases. The V segment lost 3 bases and the J segment 7 bases; nucleotides outside the gene matches: 6. The germline V gene has CDR1 DFQATT and CDR2 SNEGSKA (reference sequence). CDR3 length: 14 amino acids. CDR3 coding DNA: TGCAGTGCTAGGGACAGGGGAAGAGGTGAAAAACTGTTTTTT. Its translation is CSARDRGRGEKLFF.

Notes on this clonotype: This beta chain slipped into a library made for alpha chains as a stray read, so its size is not meaningful. The rearrangement joins TRBV20-1 to TRBJ2-3; D gene uncertain. The germline V gene encodes CDR1 DFQATT and CDR2 SNEGSKA (reference sequence). With 3 bases removed from V and 4 bases from J, the gap between germline ends came to 11 bases. The CDR3 covers 13 residues. This CDR3 reads CSASPLGPDTQYF. DNA for the CDR3: TGCAGTGCTAGCCCGTTAGGGCCAGATACGCAGTATTTT.

Regarding this clonotype: The library was prepared for alpha chains; this beta chain is a stray read, so its frequency means little. The rearrangement uses TRBV2 and TRBJ2-2; 9 bases align to TRBD1. Germline V lookup: CDR1 SNHLY, CDR2 FYNNEI. The CDR3 consists of 15 residues. With 6 bases clipped from V and 6 bases from J, the junction kept 8 bases outside the gene matches. CDR3 protein: CASRPRDREPGELFF. In nucleotides, the CDR3 is TGTGCCAGCAGACCTCGGGACAGGGAACCCGGGGAGCTGTTTTTT.

Regarding this clonotype: As an off-target read in a library built for alpha chains, this beta chain has a frequency of little significance. J is TRBJ2-7 and V is TRBV27, with 9 bases aligning to TRBD1. Trimming took 3 bases from V and 0 from J; bases not matched to a gene: 3. Germline CDR1 reads MNHEY; CDR2 reads SMNVEV (reference sequence). This CDR3 spans 15 amino acids. The CDR3 region has the DNA TGTGCCAGCAGTTTCGGACAGGGGCCCTCCTACGAGCAGTACTTC. Amino acids: CASSFGQGPSYEQYF.

About this clonotype itself: This beta chain is an unintended read in a library built for alpha chains; its size means little. V usage is TRBV6-5 and J usage is TRBJ2-7, with 9 bases lining up with TRBD2. This CDR3 spans 16 amino acids. CDR1 MNHEY and CDR2 SVGAGI come from the germline V gene. V dropped 0 bases and J dropped 3; count of bases not matched to a gene: 6. DNA of the CDR3: TGTGCCAGCAGTTACTCGATCCTAGCGGGAAACTACGAGCAGTACTTC. Translating gives CASSYSILAGNYEQYF.

Of note for this clonotype: As an off-target read in a library built for alpha chains, this beta chain has a frequency of little significance. V is TRBV5-1 and J is TRBJ2-1; the D is unclear. Germline CDR1 reads SGHRS; CDR2 reads YFSETQ. Trimming left V 0 bases short and J 2 bases short, with 9 bases between. This CDR3 contains 15 residues. In nucleotides, the CDR3 is TGCGCCAGCAGCTTGGTGGCGCCCCCCTACAATGAGCAGTTCTTC. Protein product: CASSLVAPPYNEQFF.

Comments on this clonotype: In a library made to pick up alpha chains, this beta chain is a stray read with a size that means little. This rearrangement joins TRBV28 to TRBJ1-5, with TRBD1 as a possible D gene (6 bases). Germline V gene sequence: CDR1 MDHEN, CDR2 SYDVKM. V lost 5 bases and J lost 2, with 10 bases in between. This CDR3 has 14 residues. The CDR3 loop reads CASSRQVGNQPQHF. The CDR3 DNA follows: TGTGCCAGCAGTCGACAGGTGGGCAATCAGCCCCAGCATTTT.

This clonotype has a single count. Since the library was made to target alpha chains, this beta chain is a stray read and its abundance is not meaningful. This sequence joins TRBV6-1 and TRBJ2-7, with 15 bases identical to TRBD2. Germline V gene data show CDR1 as MNHNS and CDR2 as SASEGT. The trim removed 5 bases at V and 3 bases at J, leaving 8 bases unmatched. The CDR3 contains 17 residues. Here the CDR3 reads CASSRTSGGAVGYEQYF. The DNA of the CDR3 is TGTGCCAGCAGTCGGACTAGCGGGGGGGCCGTAGGCTACGAGCAGTACTTC.

A word on this clonotype: This beta chain represents an off-target read in a library built for alpha chains; its size is of limited meaning. The chain has TRBV28 and TRBJ2-1; D gene unclear. The V end was cut by 3 bases, the J end by 9 bases, with 12 bases between. Germline CDR1 reads MDHEN; CDR2 reads SYDVKM. CDR3 length: 13 amino acids. The CDR3 DNA follows: TGTGCCAGCAGTTTGGGCCCCCTTAGTGAGCAGTTCTTC. It is translated as CASSLGPLSEQFF.

A note on this clonotype: At one of its ends the junction is not consistent with the germline gene, which may arise from a read error. The library was prepared for alpha chains; this beta chain is a stray read, so its frequency means little. V gene TRBV7-7 combines with J gene TRBJ2-3; a weak D match, TRBD2 (6 bases). Per the germline V gene, CDR1 is SSHAT and CDR2 is FNYEAQ (reference sequence). This CDR3 has 15 residues. The CDR3 DNA reads as TGTGCTAGCAGTCCCGGCGGGGCGAGACCAGATACGCAGTATTTT. Translated: CASSPGGARPDTQYF. Complete variable domain (other parts from reference TRBV7-7 and TRBJ2-3): GAGVSQSPRYKVTKRGQDVTLRCDPISSHATLYWYQQALGQGPEFLTYFNYEAQPDKSGLPSDRFSAERPEGSISTLTIQRTEQRDSAMYRCASSPGGARPDTQYFGPGTRLTVL.

As regards this clonotype: As an off-target read in a library built for alpha chains, this beta chain has a frequency of little significance. The chain couples TRBV2 to TRBJ1-2; possibly TRBD1 for D (5 bases). The V end lost 6 bases, the J end lost 4 bases, and 9 bases lay between the germline ends. Germline assignment: CDR1 SNHLY and CDR2 FYNNEI. The CDR3 totals 12 residues. CDR3 amino acids: CASRTAVYGYTF. The CDR3 DNA follows: TGTGCCAGCAGGACAGCTGTCTATGGCTACACCTTC.

Comments on this clonotype: This beta chain turned up in a library designed for alpha chains; as an off-target read, its abundance says little. The chain is built from TRBV6-5 and TRBJ1-6; no clear D. CDR1 and CDR2 (germline): MNHEY, SVGAGI. There are 9 residues in the CDR3. Trimming left V 8 bases short and J 9 bases short, with 2 bases between. The CDR3 region has the DNA TGTGCCAGCGGTTCACCCCTCCACTTT. Its protein is CASGSPLHF.

This clonotype appeared a few times. This beta chain lies outside the target of a library built for alpha chains; its clone size means little. The gene calls are TRBV7-2 and TRBJ2-5; the match to TRBD1 covers 8 bases. The CDR3 runs to 13 residues. Germline V gene sequence: CDR1 SGHTA, CDR2 FQGNSA. V was clipped by 4 bases and J by 6 bases; unmatched bases: 4. In DNA, the CDR3 is TGTGCCAGCAGCTGGACAGGGACCAAGACCCAGTACTTC. This gives the protein CASSWTGTKTQYF. The full variable domain, rest sourced from reference TRBV7-2 and TRBJ2-5, is GAGVSQSPSNKVTEKGKDVELRCDPISGHTALYWYRQSLGQGLEFLIYFQGNSAPDKSGLPSDRFSAERTGGSVSTLTIQRTQQEDSAVYLCASSWTGTKTQYFGPGTRLLVL.

A remark on this clonotype: This beta chain is a stray read from a library made for alpha chains; its abundance is not meaningful. The chain has TRBV4-2 and TRBJ1-5, with D uncertain. The V end was cut by 0 bases, the J end by 6 bases, with 9 bases between. Germline V gene lookup returns CDR1 LGHNA and CDR2 YNFKEQ. CDR3 size: 14 residues. CDR3 in amino acids: CASSQDFYGQPQHF. CDR3 in DNA: TGTGCCAGCAGCCAAGATTTTTACGGTCAGCCCCAGCATTTT.

This clonotype was seen a single time. The size of this beta chain means little, since it is a stray read in a library made for alpha chains. The chain recombines TRBV11-3 with TRBJ2-1; 9 nucleotides line up with TRBD1. Germline V lookup: CDR1 SGHNT, CDR2 YENEEA. After removal of 0 bases from V and 4 bases from J, the junction contained 1 base not matched to a gene. This CDR3 region has 15 residues. In DNA, the CDR3 is TGTGCCAGCAGCTTAGAAGGGACAGGGTACAATGAGCAGTTCTTC. Translated: CASSLEGTGYNEQFF. The full variable domain, with the rest looked up from reference TRBV11-3 and TRBJ2-1, is EAGVVQSPRYKIIEKKQPVAFWCNPISGHNTLYWYLQNLGQGPELLIRYENEEAVDDSQLPKDRFSAERLKGVDSTLKIQPAELGDSAVYLCASSLEGTGYNEQFFGPGTRLTVL.

This clonotype was detected a few times. This beta chain is off target for a library built for alpha chains, so its abundance means little. V gene TRBV20-1 combines with J gene TRBJ1-1, with D hard to call. V gave up 0 bases and J gave up 7 bases, with 15 bases separating them. CDR3 length: 14 residues. Germline values: CDR1 DFQATT, CDR2 SNEGSKA (reference sequence). CDR3 coding DNA: TGCAGTGCTAGAGATCCTTCCAGTGGCCGTGAAGCTTTCTTT. It encodes CSARDPSSGREAFF.

Comment on this clonotype: The library was designed around alpha chains, so this beta chain is a stray read whose abundance carries little weight. The rearrangement links TRBV28 to TRBJ2-6; D remains unclear. Trimming cost V 5 bases and J 0 bases, with 8 bases left between them. The germline gives CDR1 MDHEN, CDR2 SYDVKM. The CDR3 sequence is 15 residues long. The chain's CDR3 is CASSPHASGANVLTF. The CDR3 DNA reads as TGTGCCAGCAGTCCCCACGCCTCTGGGGCCAACGTCCTGACTTTC.

As to this clonotype: The junction does not match germline at one end; this may be a read error. This beta chain came through as a stray read in a library set up for alpha chains, and its size says little. This chain connects TRBV3-1 to TRBJ1-1; possibly TRBD1 for D (5 bases). The germline V gene has CDR1 LGHDT and CDR2 YNNKEL (reference sequence). The CDR3 sequence is 11 residues long. The CDR3 sequence is CASSQGGLRVF. CDR3 nucleotide sequence: TGTGCCAGCAGCCAGGGGGGACTGAGGGTCTTT.

Remarks on this clonotype: With the library built for alpha chains, this beta chain is off target and its frequency is not meaningful. The rearrangement links TRBV5-1 to TRBJ2-7, with 9 nucleotides matching TRBD1. The CDR3 extends over 16 amino acids. Per germline, CDR1 SGHRS and CDR2 YFSETQ. V dropped 0 bases and J dropped 4; count of bases not matched to a gene: 8. The CDR3 DNA reads as TGCGCCAGCAGCTTGGCGGCCGGACAGGGGTTTTACGAGCAGTACTTC. Translating it yields CASSLAAGQGFYEQYF. The full variable domain, completed using reference TRBV5-1 and TRBJ2-7, is KAGVTQTPRYLIKTRGQQVTLSCSPISGHRSVSWYQQTPGQGLQFLFEYFSETQRNKGNFPGRFSGRQFSNSRSEMNVSTLELGDSALYLCASSLAAGQGFYEQYFGPGTRLTVT.

This clonotype was found a few times. As an off-target read in a library built for alpha chains, this beta chain has a frequency of little significance. The J gene is TRBJ1-2, the V gene TRBV12-3 or TRBV12-4; possible D gene TRBD1, 6 bases. This CDR3 spans 14 amino acids. Trimming cost V 8 bases and J 7 bases, with 20 bases left between them. CDR3 residues: CASAAGAIQIGYTF. For the CDR3, the DNA is TGTGCCAGCGCGGCAGGGGCCATCCAAATTGGCTACACCTTC.

Turning to this clonotype: The junction differs from germline at one of its ends, possibly a read error. This beta chain is an off-target read within a library intended for alpha chains, so its frequency means little. This CDR3 reads CASSGTPNTGKLFF. Written as DNA, the CDR3 is TGTGCCAGCTCTGGGACACCGAACACCGGGAAGCTGTTTTTT. The chain uses TRBV6-2 or TRBV6-3 and TRBJ2-2; D might be TRBD1 (6 bases). CDR3 length: 14 residues. Germline CDR1 MNHEY, CDR2 SVGEGT.

Points on this clonotype: The size of this beta chain means little, since it is a stray read in a library made for alpha chains. The chain has TRBV20-1 and TRBJ2-3; D perhaps matches TRBD2 (6 bases). The CDR3 sequence is 13 residues long. Germline CDR1 reads DFQATT; CDR2 reads SNEGSKA (reference sequence). V was trimmed by 2 bases and J by 4 bases, leaving 10 bases between them. In nucleotides, the CDR3 is TGCAGTGCTAGATCGGGGGTAGCAGATACGCAGTATTTT. Translated: CSARSGVADTQYF.

This clonotype has only a few counts. With the library built for alpha chains, this beta chain is off target and its frequency is not meaningful. The chain carries TRBV12-3 or TRBV12-4 and TRBJ1-4; 12 nucleotides match TRBD1. The CDR3 is made up of 19 amino acids. Trimming removed 4 bases from V and 5 bases from J; junction bases left unmatched: 14. The CDR3 DNA sequence: TGTGCCAGCAGTTACACCCGGGACAGGGGGCTCATAGGCAATGAAAAACTGTTTTTT. It translates to CASSYTRDRGLIGNEKLFF.

This clonotype was picked up a small number of times. This beta chain was picked up by a library intended for alpha chains and is off target, so its count carries little meaning. This sequence joins TRBV18 and TRBJ2-6, with 7 bases that match TRBD1. This CDR3 comprises 21 residues. Losses at the gene ends were 0 bases for V and 0 bases for J; bases not matched to a gene: 14. Germline assignment: CDR1 KGHSH and CDR2 LQKENI. CDR3 nucleotide sequence: TGTGCCAGCTCACCACCATTTCCCCGAGGGGGCCCAAGCTCTGGGGCCAACGTCCTGACTTTC. Its translation is CASSPPFPRGGPSSGANVLTF.

About this clonotype itself: As an off-target read in a library built for alpha chains, this beta chain has a frequency of little significance. CDR3 residues: CASSLEGLGQVYGYTF. For the CDR3, the DNA is TGTGCCAGCAGCTTAGAAGGTCTTGGACAAGTCTATGGCTACACCTTC. V and J are TRBV7-8 and TRBJ1-2; tentative D call: TRBD1 (5 bases). Trimming took off 1 base at V and 4 bases at J, with 16 bases between the two ends. There are 16 residues in the CDR3. The germline V gene has CDR1 SGHVS and CDR2 FQNEAQ.